This is a list of T cell receptor beta chains from one sample in a study of early T cells in non-severe SARS-CoV-2 infection. TCRdb itself ran the 5' RACE reads through MiXCR, one entry per CDR3 protein. The profile covers over 70,000 distinct CDR3 sequences, with around 15% appearing a single time and 6.5% to 8.5% taken by the ten largest. The sequencing input was whole blood. All receptors derive from an adult who was a healthcare worker with PCR-confirmed SARS-CoV-2 infection or an uninfected control (not recorded which). Each CDR3 is given with its conserved first and last residue. Each record gives: CDR3 protein, CDR3 DNA, D gene, V gene, J gene, clone size. A D gene is named only where the DNA matches it firmly. Rows may omit the clone size; those that give it use once, few, many or a size class.

CASSERIAGKEQFF	TGTGCCAGCAGTGAAAGGATAGCGGGTAAAGAGCAGTTCTTC	TRBD2	TRBV2	TRBJ2-1	few
CASSVGTPSYNEQFF	TGTGCCAGCAGCGTAGGGACACCCTCCTACAATGAGCAGTTCTTC	.	TRBV9	TRBJ2-1	many
CASSRRAAETQYF	TGTGCCAGCAGCCGGAGGGCCGCAGAGACCCAGTACTTC	.	TRBV7-2	TRBJ2-5	.
CSALRTSGRTDTQYF	TGCAGTGCTCTGAGGACTAGCGGGCGCACAGATACGCAGTATTTT	TRBD2	TRBV20-1	TRBJ2-3	few
CASSRAGRDQETQYF	TGTGCCAGCAGCCGGGCAGGGAGAGACCAAGAGACCCAGTACTTC	.	TRBV7-6	TRBJ2-5	many
CASTVLGPTADTQYF	TGTGCCAGCACCGTTTTGGGGCCGACCGCAGATACGCAGTATTTT	.	TRBV12-3/TRBV12-4	TRBJ2-3	few
CASSNEGAVTDTQYF	TGTGCCAGCAGCAACGAGGGGGCAGTGACAGATACGCAGTATTTT	TRBD1	TRBV7-8	TRBJ2-3	.
CASSLSDQGVNEQYF	TGCGCCAGCAGCTTGAGCGATCAGGGGGTAAACGAGCAGTACTTC	TRBD1	TRBV5-1	TRBJ2-7	.
CASSLVFQGASYEQYF	TGTGCCAGCAGCTTAGTTTTCCAGGGGGCGTCCTACGAGCAGTACTTC	TRBD1	TRBV11-2	TRBJ2-7	few
CASTIGVNYGYTF	TGTGCCAGCACCATAGGGGTTAACTATGGCTACACCTTC	.	TRBV6-1	TRBJ1-2	.
CASSYRTVGQPQHF	TGTGCCAGCAGCTACCGGACAGTCGGTCAGCCCCAGCATTTT	.	TRBV7-2	TRBJ1-5	few
CASSRQSLPQETQYF	TGTGCCAGCAGTCGACAGTCTCTTCCGCAAGAGACCCAGTACTTC	.	TRBV2	TRBJ2-5	many
CASTHGIQDGYTF	TGTGCCAGCACCCACGGAATACAGGATGGCTACACCTTC	.	TRBV6-6	TRBJ1-2	.
CASSPQGLAITGELFF	TGTGCCAGCAGCCCACAAGGACTAGCGATCACCGGGGAGCTGTTTTTT	TRBD2	TRBV11-3	TRBJ2-2	many
CASSFPGHTDTQYF	TGTGCCAGCAGCTTCCCGGGACACACAGATACGCAGTATTTT	.	TRBV7-2	TRBJ2-3	many
CSVAGLAVSYNEQFF	TGCAGCGTTGCCGGACTAGCGGTCTCCTACAATGAGCAGTTCTTC	TRBD2	TRBV29-1	TRBJ2-1	many
CASSLPPGGGDTEAFF	TGTGCCAGCAGCCTACCGCCAGGGGGAGGAGACACTGAAGCTTTCTTT	TRBD1	TRBV9	TRBJ1-1	few
CASSYRGRGGEKLFF	TGTGCCAGCAGTTACCGGGGCAGGGGAGGCGAAAAACTGTTTTTT	.	TRBV6-5	TRBJ1-4	few
CASSFGQGGYTF	TGTGCCAGCAGTTTTGGACAGGGAGGCTACACCTTC	TRBD1	TRBV28	TRBJ1-2	.
CASSLVQGTKNTEAFF	TGTGCCAGCAGCTTAGTCCAGGGGACAAAGAACACTGAAGCTTTCTTT	.	TRBV7-8	TRBJ1-1	few
CSVEDPASGASYNEQFF	TGCAGCGTTGAAGATCCGGCGTCCGGGGCCTCCTACAATGAGCAGTTCTTC	.	TRBV29-1	TRBJ2-1	.
CASSIDTYSSYNEQFF	TGTGCCAGTAGTATTGACACCTATTCTTCCTACAATGAGCAGTTCTTC	.	TRBV19	TRBJ2-1	many
CASGQGNTEAFF	TGTGCCAGCGGACAGGGGAACACTGAAGCTTTCTTT	TRBD1	TRBV12-3/TRBV12-4	TRBJ1-1	many
CASSAGPYNEQFF	TGTGCCAGCAGTGCCGGACCCTACAATGAGCAGTTCTTC	.	TRBV12-3/TRBV12-4	TRBJ2-1	many
CASSGLAGSNEQFF	TGTGCCAGCAGCGGACTAGCGGGTTCCAATGAGCAGTTCTTC	TRBD2	TRBV11-3	TRBJ2-1	.
CSVAASGTYEQYF	TGCAGCGTTGCGGCTAGCGGGACCTACGAGCAGTACTTC	TRBD2	TRBV29-1	TRBJ2-7	.
CASSSGLAGGIGSYNEQFF	TGTGCCAGCAGTTCAGGACTAGCGGGAGGCATCGGCTCCTACAATGAGCAGTTCTTC	TRBD2	TRBV12-3/TRBV12-4	TRBJ2-1	few
CASSRRPGAGVDNEQFF	TGTGCCAGCAGTCGTCGGCCCGGCGCGGGAGTTGACAATGAGCAGTTCTTC	TRBD2	TRBV11-2	TRBJ2-1	many
CASTQGGSDEQYF	TGTGCCAGCACCCAAGGAGGGTCGGACGAGCAGTACTTC	.	TRBV28	TRBJ2-7	few
CASIPWGANTEAFF	TGTGCCAGCATCCCTTGGGGTGCGAACACTGAAGCTTTCTTT	.	TRBV2	TRBJ1-1	many
CAWSGGDKIPNSPLHF	TGTGCCTGGAGTGGGGGAGACAAGATCCCTAATTCACCCCTCCACTTT	.	TRBV30	TRBJ1-6	few
CASSYGARGVEKLFF	TGCGCCAGCAGTTACGGGGCAAGAGGGGTTGAAAAACTGTTTTTT	.	TRBV5-1	TRBJ1-4	.
CASSQDPRAGSSYEQYF	TGTGCCAGCAGCCAAGATCCACGTGCAGGAAGCTCCTACGAGCAGTACTTC	.	TRBV3-1	TRBJ2-7	few
CASSRQGNSNQPQHF	TGTGCCAGTAGTCGACAGGGAAATAGCAATCAGCCCCAGCATTTT	TRBD1	TRBV19	TRBJ1-5	many
CSVSGLAAYAEPGDF	TGCAGCGTTTCGGGACTAGCCGCGTACGCAGAACCCGGGGATTTT	TRBD2	TRBV29-1	TRBJ2-3	few
CASSSRGGAKNIQYF	TGTGCCAGCAGTTCCAGGGGAGGAGCCAAAAACATTCAGTACTTC	.	TRBV27	TRBJ2-4	few
CASSLGTSGFTDTQYF	TGTGCCAGCAGCTTGGGGACTAGCGGGTTCACAGATACGCAGTATTTT	TRBD2	TRBV7-2	TRBJ2-3	.
CASSVEGQGYEQYF	TGTGCCAGCAGCGTAGAGGGACAGGGCTACGAGCAGTACTTC	TRBD1	TRBV9	TRBJ2-7	.
CASSFGPGASRAEQFF	.	.	TRBV6-2/TRBV6-3	TRBJ2-1	.